This TCR beta chain was identified in a study of PD-L1 blockade in urothelial cancer. Background on the study: The median T cell count in blood samples was some 140,000.

Findings and limits, study-wide: Tumor-associated clones in the blood of durable-benefit patients grew more at 3 weeks.

Only in-frame clones appear in the TCRdb table, and some are missing; sequencing was by immunoSEQ multiplex PCR. Of approximately 100,000 clones in the sample, around 82% were seen once. V was cut by 5 bases and J by 4 bases, with 10 bases left in between. The V gene's germline CDR1 is GTSNPN and CDR2 SVGIG (reference sequence). The CDR3 is 12 residues long. Urothelial carcinoma in patients was locally advanced or metastatic. For this clone: Antigen specificity is unknown.

V gene TRBV30 combines with J gene TRBJ2-3; no firm D call. The receptor comes from a man aged 50-59 years with urothelial cancer. The sample in question was PBMCs, obtained around atezolizumab (anti-PD-L1) treatment. DNA for the CDR3: TGTGCCTGGGCCTATGGTGCAGATACGCAGTATTTT. This gives the protein CAWAYGADTQYF.